Following are 32 T cell receptor beta chains from one sample sequenced in a study of blood T cells in healthy people across ages. Primers used in a second PCR of roughly 6 to 11 cycles were a sample-barcoded 5' primer and a J-beta primer mix. TCRdb recomputed calls from the 5' RACE reads with MiXCR, one row per CDR3 protein. The sample lists 1.2 million to 1.5 million distinct CDR3 sequences; around 59% were seen once. Sequencing was carried out using blood. These receptors originate from a man younger than 35 in good health.

The sample holds a few counts of this clonotype. The genes are TRBV6-2 or TRBV6-3 and TRBJ2-1, with D hard to call. The V gene lost 5 bases and the J gene lost 8 bases, with 7 bases spanning the gap. The CDR3 runs 11 residues. Germline assignment: CDR1 MNHEY and CDR2 SVGEGT. The CDR3 is CASSNGHEQFF. DNA for the CDR3: TGTGCCAGCAGTAACGGACATGAGCAGTTCTTC.

The chain combines TRBV28 with TRBJ2-3; D perhaps matches TRBD2 (6 bases). V gave up 3 bases and J gave up 1 base, with 11 bases separating them. Germline lookup yields CDR1 MDHEN and CDR2 SYDVKM. The CDR3 runs 15 residues. CDR3 coding DNA: TGTGCCAGCAGTTTCTCGCGGGGTGGCACAGATACGCAGTATTTT. Translating it yields CASSFSRGGTDTQYF.

Of note for this clonotype: Sequence at one end of the junction differs from germline and may be a read error. This sequence joins TRBV29-1 and TRBJ2-1; TRBD2 agrees at 10 bases. The CDR3 runs 14 residues. Germline CDR1 is SQVTM and CDR2 is ANQGSEA. This CDR3 reads CSAIAGGQINERFF. CDR3 sequence (DNA): TGCAGCGCCATAGCGGGAGGTCAAATCAATGAGCGGTTCTTC.

This chain connects TRBV19 to TRBJ2-5, with 8 bases identical to TRBD2. With V trimmed by 7 bases and J by 11 bases, 18 bases remained unmatched. CDR3 length: 15 residues. Germline V lookup: CDR1 LNHDA, CDR2 SQIVND (reference sequence). The CDR3 spells CASTPTSGYASEQYF. For the CDR3, the DNA is TGTGCCAGTACCCCCACTAGCGGATACGCTTCGGAGCAGTACTTC.

This clonotype was seen a handful of times. V and J are TRBV5-1 and TRBJ2-1, with D perhaps matching TRBD2 (5 bases). Trimming shortened V by 4 bases and J by 3 bases, and 14 bases separated the two germline ends. CDR1 SGHRS and CDR2 YFSETQ come from the germline V gene. The CDR3 has 15 amino acids. The CDR3 spells CASSPDYRDYNEQFF. The CDR3 DNA is TGCGCCAGCAGCCCCGACTACCGAGACTACAATGAGCAGTTCTTC. The whole variable domain, remainder taken from reference TRBV5-1 and TRBJ2-1, is KAGVTQTPRYLIKTRGQQVTLSCSPISGHRSVSWYQQTPGQGLQFLFEYFSETQRNKGNFPGRFSGRQFSNSRSEMNVSTLELGDSALYLCASSPDYRDYNEQFFGPGTRLTVL.

This chain links TRBV29-1 with TRBJ2-7; no clear D gene. The CDR3 loop spans 10 amino acids. V lost 4 bases and J 5 bases, leaving 6 bases between the germline ends. Germline-derived CDR1 and CDR2 are SQVTM and ANQGSEA. The CDR3 DNA reads TGCAGCGTTGCGGCGGACGAGCAGTACTTC. This sequence encodes CSVAADEQYF.

Only one count was recorded for this clonotype. The junction does not match germline at one end; this may be a read error. The gene calls are TRBV7-9 and TRBJ2-7, with TRBD1 matching over 8 bases. The length of the CDR3 is 18 residues. The V gene's germline CDR1 is SEHNR and CDR2 FQNEAQ (reference sequence). Here the CDR3 DNA reads TGTACCAGCAGTACTAACAGAAGAGACAGGGGAAAGACCTACGAGCAGTACTTC. It is translated as CTSSTNRRDRGKTYEQYF.

The rearrangement joins TRBV7-6 to TRBJ2-1; 7 bases are shared with TRBD2. CDR3 length: 16 amino acids. Germline CDR1 reads SGHVS; CDR2 reads FNYEAQ. Trimming at V came to 5 bases and at J to 3 bases, leaving 10 bases not matched to a gene. DNA for the CDR3: TGTGCCAGCAGCGTTGAATCGGGACTACTCTACAATGAGCAGTTCTTC. Its protein is CASSVESGLLYNEQFF. Full variable domain (outside the CDR3, taken from reference TRBV7-6 and TRBJ2-1): GAGVSQSPRYKVTKRGQDVALRCDPISGHVSLYWYRQALGQGPEFLTYFNYEAQQDKSGLPNDRFSAERPEGSISTLTIQRTEQRDSAMYRCASSVESGLLYNEQFFGPGTRLTVL.

This clonotype was counted a few times. This chain uses TRBV20-1 with TRBJ1-1; TRBD1 agrees at 10 bases. The germline V gene encodes CDR1 DFQATT and CDR2 SNEGSKA (reference sequence). This CDR3 is built from 16 residues. Trimming removed 3 bases from V and 4 bases from J; junction bases left unmatched: 11. CDR3: CSASPGTGDFGTEAFF. CDR3 nucleotides: TGCAGTGCTAGCCCCGGGACAGGGGATTTTGGCACTGAAGCTTTCTTT.

The gene calls are TRBV5-1 and TRBJ2-1; 8 bases are a match to TRBD1. The CDR3 extends over 15 amino acids. The V gene's germline CDR1 is SGHRS and CDR2 YFSETQ. Unmatched junction bases numbered 6, after V lost 1 base and J lost 6 bases. The CDR3 loop is CASSLIAGGINEQFF. The DNA of the CDR3 is TGCGCCAGCAGCTTGATCGCAGGGGGCATCAATGAGCAGTTCTTC.

This chain connects TRBV20-1 to TRBJ1-5; maybe TRBD1 (5 bases). V lost 0 bases and J lost 0, with 21 bases in between. Germline assignment: CDR1 DFQATT and CDR2 SNEGSKA (reference sequence). This CDR3 spans 19 amino acids. In DNA, the CDR3 is TGCAGTGCTAGAGATGCGTCGGAGCCAGGGCTAGTTAGCAATCAGCCCCAGCATTTT. It yields the protein CSARDASEPGLVSNQPQHF.

The rearrangement links TRBV27 to TRBJ2-7; D is ambiguous. CDR1 MNHEY and CDR2 SMNVEV come from the germline V gene (reference sequence). This CDR3 region has 14 residues. V lost 5 bases to trimming and J lost 0 bases, with 11 bases between them. The CDR3: CASSPDQPSYEQYF. In nucleotides, the CDR3 is TGTGCCAGCAGTCCCGACCAACCCTCCTACGAGCAGTACTTC.

The chain is built from TRBV7-9 and TRBJ2-7; 12 nucleotides match TRBD2. In germline, CDR1 is SEHNR, CDR2 FQNEAQ (reference sequence). V lost 5 bases and J lost 0; bases outside the gene matches: 8. This CDR3 region has 17 residues. CDR3 in amino acids: CASSPTSGSSNSYEQYF. The CDR3 DNA reads as TGTGCCAGCAGCCCGACTAGCGGGAGCTCAAACTCCTACGAGCAGTACTTC.

The chain combines TRBV12-3 or TRBV12-4 with TRBJ2-3; D ambiguous. Trimming cost V 7 bases and J 1 base, with 9 bases left between them. This CDR3 has 13 residues. Here the CDR3 DNA reads TGTGCCAGCACCCGGTTGGGCACAGATACGCAGTATTTT. It yields the protein CASTRLGTDTQYF.

This clonotype appeared a single time. The chain recombines TRBV5-1 with TRBJ1-1; no definite D call. Trimming left V 0 bases short and J 3 bases short, with 9 bases between. CDR3 length: 14 residues. Germline V gene data show CDR1 as SGHRS and CDR2 as YFSETQ. The CDR3: CASSLDTVDTEAFF. Here the CDR3 DNA reads TGCGCCAGCAGCTTGGACACAGTCGACACTGAAGCTTTCTTT. The complete variable domain, with remaining parts taken from reference TRBV5-1 and TRBJ1-1, reads KAGVTQTPRYLIKTRGQQVTLSCSPISGHRSVSWYQQTPGQGLQFLFEYFSETQRNKGNFPGRFSGRQFSNSRSEMNVSTLELGDSALYLCASSLDTVDTEAFFGQGTRLTVV.

In its sample, this clonotype was seen a few times. This rearrangement joins TRBV6-6 to TRBJ2-7; 7 positions agree with TRBD2. This CDR3 contains 15 residues. J gave up 5 bases and V 1 base, and 8 bases lay outside the gene matches. Germline CDR1 is MNHNY and CDR2 is SVGAGI (reference sequence). Written as DNA, the CDR3 is TGTGCCAGCAGTTACTGGCGGGAGCAATCCCACGAGCAGTACTTC. It specifies CASSYWREQSHEQYF.

The table lists this clonotype with a few counts. The V gene is TRBV6-2 or TRBV6-3, the J gene TRBJ2-1; the D is unclear. Germline V gene lookup returns CDR1 MNHEY and CDR2 SVGEGT. The V end lost 7 bases, the J end lost 9 bases, and 16 bases lay between the germline ends. The CDR3 contains 13 residues. CDR3 sequence (DNA): TGTGCCAGCACACAACTCTCAGGCGGTGAGCAGTTCTTC. Amino acid sequence: CASTQLSGGEQFF.

In its sample, this clonotype was seen many times. The genes are TRBV29-1 and TRBJ2-1; the match to TRBD2 covers 8 bases. Trimming cost V 6 bases and J 7 bases; bases outside gene matches: 8. CDR3 size: 13 residues. The germline gives CDR1 SQVTM, CDR2 ANQGSEA. The CDR3 bases are TGCAGCGTAGCAGCGGGAGACCGGAATGAGCAGTTCTTC. Translating gives CSVAAGDRNEQFF.

This clonotype was seen a handful of times. This chain links TRBV29-1 with TRBJ1-6; 9 positions agree with TRBD1. The CDR3 spans 12 residues. V lost 7 bases to trimming and J lost 7 bases; unmatched junction nucleotides: 2. Looked up from germline, CDR1 is SQVTM and CDR2 is ANQGSEA. The CDR3 loop is CSAGTGNSPLHF. The CDR3 DNA reads as TGCAGCGCCGGGACAGGGAATTCACCCCTCCACTTT.

V and J are TRBV9 and TRBJ2-5; D might be TRBD1 (6 bases). Germline V gene sequence: CDR1 SGDLS, CDR2 YYNGEE. V shed 0 bases and J shed 2 bases, with 11 bases lying between them. The CDR3 is made up of 15 amino acids. CDR3 sequence: CASSVGPQGQETQYF. CDR3 nucleotide sequence: TGTGCCAGCAGCGTAGGACCCCAGGGGCAAGAGACCCAGTACTTC.

Of note for this clonotype: A junction boundary mismatches the germline segment, possibly from a read error. In nucleotides, the CDR3 is TGTGCCAACAGCTTCACGGGACAGGACACGGATACGCAGTATTTT. It encodes CANSFTGQDTDTQYF. The V gene is TRBV7-9, the J gene TRBJ2-3; 8 bases line up with TRBD1. This CDR3 has 15 residues. Germline CDR1 is SEHNR and CDR2 is FQNEAQ (reference sequence).

The V and J genes are TRBV29-1 and TRBJ2-1; D gene unclear. Germline V CDR1 and CDR2: SQVTM, ANQGSEA. Trimming shortened V by 5 bases and J by 6 bases, and 8 bases separated the two germline ends. This CDR3 is 11 amino acids long. The DNA for the CDR3 is TGCAGCGTTTCGGGCCCCAATGAGCAGTTCTTC. Its translation is CSVSGPNEQFF.

This clonotype occurred once. The chain couples TRBV5-1 to TRBJ2-3; 8 bases are shared with TRBD2. This CDR3 is built from 15 residues. Germline assignment: CDR1 SGHRS and CDR2 YFSETQ. Unmatched junction bases numbered 7, after V lost 4 bases and J lost 3 bases. The CDR3 sequence: CASSPTGLETDTQYF. DNA for the CDR3: TGCGCCAGCAGCCCCACGGGACTAGAAACAGATACGCAGTATTTT. The full variable domain, with the rest looked up from reference TRBV5-1 and TRBJ2-3, is KAGVTQTPRYLIKTRGQQVTLSCSPISGHRSVSWYQQTPGQGLQFLFEYFSETQRNKGNFPGRFSGRQFSNSRSEMNVSTLELGDSALYLCASSPTGLETDTQYFGPGTRLTVL.

The genes are TRBV7-2 and TRBJ1-4, with a tentative D call TRBD1 (5 bases). Looked up from germline, CDR1 is SGHTA and CDR2 is FQGNSA. Trimming cost V 6 bases and J 5 bases, with 7 bases left between them. The CDR3 is 12 amino acids. Written as DNA, the CDR3 is TGTGCCAGCAGGGGGGGAAATGAAAAACTGTTTTTT. Its protein is CASRGGNEKLFF.

This rearrangement joins TRBV6-2 or TRBV6-3 to TRBJ2-6; D is possibly TRBD2 (7 bases). This CDR3 spans 20 amino acids. Trimming left V 6 bases short and J 1 base short, with 25 bases between. Germline CDR1 reads MNHEY; CDR2 reads SVGEGT. Here the CDR3 reads CASSPTPTRGGGSGANVLTF. In nucleotides, the CDR3 is TGTGCCAGCAGCCCAACCCCGACAAGAGGGGGGGGATCTGGGGCCAACGTCCTGACTTTC.

This clonotype was counted a few times. The chain recombines TRBV6-1 with TRBJ2-3; maybe TRBD1 (6 bases). Germline values: CDR1 MNHNS, CDR2 SASEGT. The CDR3 is 14 residues long. V was cut by 7 bases and J by 2 bases, with 13 bases left in between. As DNA, the CDR3 is TGTGCCAGCACTCTGGACAGCTTCACAGATACGCAGTATTTT. Translation gives CASTLDSFTDTQYF.

The chain has TRBV29-1 and TRBJ2-3; no definite D call. The germline V gene has CDR1 SQVTM and CDR2 ANQGSEA. The V end was cut by 3 bases, the J end by 0 bases, with 13 bases between. The CDR3 consists of 15 residues. CDR3 residues: CSVDAWGASTDTQYF. CDR3 in DNA: TGCAGCGTTGACGCTTGGGGTGCTAGCACAGATACGCAGTATTTT.

CDR3 sequence reads: CASNGSPYNEQFF. CDR3 nucleotides: TGTGCCAGCAATGGGTCCCCCTACAATGAGCAGTTCTTC. V usage is TRBV12-3 or TRBV12-4 and J usage is TRBJ2-1; unclear D gene. The CDR3 contains 13 residues. The V end was cut by 7 bases, the J end by 2 bases, with 9 bases between.

This chain joins TRBV7-2 and TRBJ1-5; D is ambiguous. V gave up 2 bases and J gave up 0 bases, with 8 bases separating them. Germline values: CDR1 SGHTA, CDR2 FQGNSA. This CDR3 is built from 15 residues. CDR3 in amino acids: CASSLHSYSNQPQHF. As DNA, the CDR3 is TGTGCCAGCAGCTTACACAGTTATAGCAATCAGCCCCAGCATTTT. Full variable domain (outside the CDR3, taken from reference TRBV7-2 and TRBJ1-5): GAGVSQSPSNKVTEKGKDVELRCDPISGHTALYWYRQSLGQGLEFLIYFQGNSAPDKSGLPSDRFSAERTGGSVSTLTIQRTQQEDSAVYLCASSLHSYSNQPQHFGDGTRLSIL.

This clonotype was counted a few times. The chain is built from TRBV25-1 and TRBJ2-7, with D possibly TRBD1 on 5 matching bases. The CDR3 totals 15 residues. The germline gives CDR1 MGHDK, CDR2 SYGVNS. V dropped 5 bases and J dropped 6 bases, with 20 bases sitting between them. In DNA form, the CDR3 reads TGTGCCAGCAGTCCGTGGACGTCGGACAATATCGAGCAGTACTTC. Protein sequence: CASSPWTSDNIEQYF.

The CDR3 bases are TGTGCCAGCTCACCACCTCCGACAGGTCCCCACGAGCAGTACTTC. Translation: CASSPPPTGPHEQYF. The chain is built from TRBV18 and TRBJ2-7; D is perhaps TRBD1 (6 bases). Germline CDR1 and CDR2: KGHSH and LQKENI. CDR3 length: 15 amino acids. The V end was cut by 0 bases, the J end by 5 bases, with 14 bases between.

Only one count was recorded for this clonotype. Compared with germline, one end of the junction differs, possibly owing to a read error. V usage is TRBV15 and J usage is TRBJ2-6; the D gene is possibly TRBD1 (5 bases). Germline V CDR1 and CDR2: LNHNV, YYDKDF (reference sequence). The CDR3 is 15 residues long. The DNA of the CDR3 is TGTGCAACCACAGGACCAGGCTCTGGGGCCAACGTCCTGACTTTC. This sequence encodes CATTGPGSGANVLTF.